These T cell receptor beta chains were read from a single sample in a study of post-analysis software for immune sequencing data. In TCRdb, the PCR reads were re-called with MiXCR into one record per CDR3 protein. The profile shows around 400,000 distinct CDR3 sequences, roughly 36% of them singletons. The material sequenced was blood. The origin of the receptors is a girl aged 5-17 years with multiple sclerosis. CDR3s include the opening cysteine and the closing phenylalanine or tryptophan. Each record gives: clone size, J gene, CDR3 length, D gene, V gene, CDR3 DNA, CDR3 protein. A D gene is named only where the DNA matches it firmly. A clone size is listed for some rows: how often the clone was seen (once, few, many), or a class if it is expanded.

NA	TRBJ2-1	14	NA	TRBV27	TGTGCCAGCAAGGAGAGGGTCTTTTTTGATGAGCAGTTCTTC	CASKERVFFDEQFF
NA	TRBJ1-2	15	TRBD1	TRBV7-9	TGTGCCAGCAGCGAAACCCTGACAGGGGAGAAGGGCTACACCTTC	CASSETLTGEKGYTF
NA	TRBJ2-1	15	NA	TRBV7-3	TGTGCCAGCAGCTTAAGCCAGGGGCACTGCAATGAGCAGTTCTTC	CASSLSQGHCNEQFF
few	TRBJ1-5	16	TRBD1	TRBV5-8	TGTGCCAGCAGCCGGGACAGGCCCCAGGGAAATCAGCCCCAGCATTTT	CASSRDRPQGNQPQHF
NA	TRBJ2-3	18	NA	TRBV5-1	TGCGCCAACAGCTTATTACCCACGGGGCCCGATAGCACAGATACGCAGTATTTT	CANSLLPTGPDSTDTQYF
few	TRBJ2-6	16	NA	TRBV28	TGTGCCAGCGCAAGCGACAGCGTCTCTGGGGCCAACGTCCTGACTTTC	CASASDSVSGANVLTF
NA	TRBJ2-1	15	NA	TRBV19	TGTGCCAGTAGTACCCTCGAAGCCAGCTTTCAATCGCAGTTCTTC	CASSTLEASFQSQFF
NA	TRBJ2-4	16	NA	TRBV4-1	TGCGCCAGCAGTCAAGGGGGAGGGAAGACCAAAAACATTCAGTACTTC	CASSQGGGKTKNIQYF
NA	TRBJ2-7	17	TRBD1	TRBV7-8	TGTGCCGGCACTCCTAGGCAGGGGGCCAGCTACGGCTACGAGCAGTACTTC	CAGTPRQGASYGYEQYF
few	TRBJ1-4	13	NA	TRBV6-4	TGTGCCAGCAGTGACTCAGGGTACGGAAAACTGTTTTTT	CASSDSGYGKLFF
NA	TRBJ2-7	14	NA	TRBV7-9	TGTGCCAGCAGCAATCGGGACGGATCCTACGAGCAGTACTTC	CASSNRDGSYEQYF
few	TRBJ2-6	16	NA	TRBV29-1	TGCAGCGTTGAAGATAACAAGGGGCCTGGGGCCAACGTCCTGACTTTC	CSVEDNKGPGANVLTF
NA	TRBJ2-5	15	TRBD1	TRBV5-1	TGCGCCAGCAGCTTGGGACAGGGGGCGAAAGAGACCCAGTACTTC	CASSLGQGAKETQYF
once	TRBJ2-1	17	TRBD2	TRBV30	TGTGCCTGGAGTTACCGGCGGACTAGCGGGGGATACAATGAGCAGTTCTTC	CAWSYRRTSGGYNEQFF
NA	TRBJ2-3	15	TRBD1	TRBV29-1	TGCAGCGCTTCTGTGACAGGGGCCCCCACAGATACGCAGTATTTT	CSASVTGAPTDTQYF
NA	TRBJ1-5	14	NA	TRBV20-1	TGCAGTGCTAGAGACGACAATAGCAATCAGCCCCAGCATTTT	CSARDDNSNQPQHF
NA	TRBJ1-1	12	NA	TRBV20-1	TGCAGTGCTAGGGGTCTTAGCCTTGAAGCTTTCTTT	CSARGLSLEAFF
few	TRBJ1-4	12	NA	TRBV20-1	TGCAGTGTTCCCGAGGCTAATGAAAAACTGTTTTTT	CSVPEANEKLFF
NA	TRBJ2-5	15	NA	TRBV7-9	TGTGCCAGCAGCTTATATCAAGGGGCTGGGGAGACCCAGTACTTC	CASSLYQGAGETQYF
few	TRBJ2-1	16	NA	TRBV7-3	TGTGCCAGCAGCCCCACCCGGGGTAGCTCCTACAATGAGCAGTTCTTC	CASSPTRGSSYNEQFF
NA	TRBJ1-1	14	NA	TRBV19	TGTGCCAGTAGTATACGGGAGGGTGGAACTGAAGCTTTCTTT	CASSIREGGTEAFF
NA	TRBJ2-7	13	TRBD2	TRBV29-1	TGCAGCGTTGTCAGTATCCGGGGAGGGGAGCAGTACTTC	CSVVSIRGGEQYF
NA	TRBJ1-1	13	NA	TRBV4-1	TGCGCCAGCAGCCAAGTAGGGTTCTTCGGAGCTTTCTTT	CASSQVGFFGAFF
few	TRBJ1-2	13	NA	TRBV20-1	TGCAGTGCTAGAGAGAGAGAGCTCTATGGCTACACCTTC	CSARERELYGYTF
few	TRBJ2-7	15	NA	TRBV7-9	TGTGCCAGCAGCTTAGCGGTGGAAGCCTCCTACGAGCAGTACTTC	CASSLAVEASYEQYF
NA	TRBJ1-2	14	NA	TRBV5-1	TGCGCCAGCAGCTTGGTCAGGGGCACGAAAGGCTACACCTTC	CASSLVRGTKGYTF
NA	TRBJ2-1	16	TRBD2	TRBV12-3/TRBV12-4	TGTGCCAGCAGTTTTGGGGCGGGGGGAGGGTACAATGAGCAGTTCTTC	CASSFGAGGGYNEQFF
few	TRBJ2-7	14	TRBD1	TRBV4-3	TGCGCCAGCAGCCAAGATCCCCAGGGGGACGAGCAGTACTTC	CASSQDPQGDEQYF
NA	TRBJ2-3	16	TRBD1	TRBV6-2/TRBV6-3	TGTGCCAGCAGTTCTATCCGGGACAGAGGGACAGATACGCAGTATTTT	CASSSIRDRGTDTQYF
few	TRBJ2-7	14	TRBD2	TRBV10-2	TGCGCCAGCACGGCGCTAGCGGGGTACTACGAGCAGTACTTC	CASTALAGYYEQYF
many	TRBJ2-7	15	NA	TRBV5-1	TGCGCCAGCAGCTTGGTAGGGGGACGGGCTTACGAGCAGTACTTC	CASSLVGGRAYEQYF
NA	TRBJ2-7	15	NA	TRBV11-2	TGTGCCAGCAGCTTAGGCGGCAGGTCTCCCTACGAGCAGTACTTC	CASSLGGRSPYEQYF
NA	TRBJ2-1	16	NA	TRBV7-2	TGTGCCAGCAGCCGAACCTCGTGGGGCTCCTACAATGAGCAGTTCTTC	CASSRTSWGSYNEQFF
NA	TRBJ1-2	15	NA	TRBV28	TGTGCCAGCAGTGCCCCAATACAGGATTCCTATGGCTACACCTTC	CASSAPIQDSYGYTF
NA	TRBJ2-7	14	TRBD1	TRBV20-1	TGCAGTGCTAGGCACCGGGACAGGCCCCACGAGCAGTACTTC	CSARHRDRPHEQYF
many	TRBJ2-3	14	TRBD1	TRBV12-3/TRBV12-4	TGTGCCAGCAGTAGACAGGGGAGCACAGATACGCAGTATTTT	CASSRQGSTDTQYF
NA	TRBJ2-5	14	NA	TRBV12-3/TRBV12-4	TGTGCCAGCAGCCCCCAGGGAAATCTGGAGACCCAGTACTTC	CASSPQGNLETQYF
few	TRBJ2-4	14	TRBD1	TRBV12-3/TRBV12-4	TGTGCCAGCAGTTTTAGGGACAGGCAAAACATTCAGTACTTC	CASSFRDRQNIQYF
few	TRBJ2-5	16	NA	TRBV4-1	TGCGCCAGCAGCCCACGTGCAGGGGCTTCTCAAGAGACCCAGTACTTC	CASSPRAGASQETQYF
NA	TRBJ2-3	17	NA	TRBV3-1	TGTGCCAGCAGCCAAGATTGGAGCTTTCGGTACACAGATACGCAGTATTTT	CASSQDWSFRYTDTQYF
NA	TRBJ2-3	16	NA	TRBV14	TGTGCCAGCAGCCAAGACTACGGACCTCCCACAGATACGCAGTATTTT	CASSQDYGPPTDTQYF
few	TRBJ1-4	15	TRBD1	TRBV6-6	TGTGCCAGCAGACCGCAGACAGGGATTAATGAAAAACTGTTTTTT	CASRPQTGINEKLFF
few	TRBJ2-1	14	TRBD2	TRBV10-3	TGTGCCATCAGTGTGGGACTAGACGGCGATGAGCAGTTCTTC	CAISVGLDGDEQFF
many	TRBJ2-7	13	NA	TRBV29-1	TGCAGCGTCATGGACAGCTCCTTTTACGAGCAGTACTTC	CSVMDSSFYEQYF
NA	TRBJ2-1	16	NA	TRBV7-8	TGTGCCAGCAGCTCCACCAGGACAGCCCACTACAATGAGCAGTTCTTC	CASSSTRTAHYNEQFF
few	TRBJ1-5	15	NA	TRBV6-1	TGTGCCAGCAGTGAAGTTTCGGGGGGCAATCAGCCCCAGCATTTT	CASSEVSGGNQPQHF
once	TRBJ2-1	16	TRBD1	TRBV28	TGTGCCAGCAGTCCTCGATTTACAGGGGGCCTCGATGAGCAGTTCTTC	CASSPRFTGGLDEQFF
NA	TRBJ2-5	16	TRBD2	TRBV12-3/TRBV12-4	TGTGCCAGCAGTTTTGGTAGCGGGGGGTACCAAGAGACCCAGTACTTC	CASSFGSGGYQETQYF
few	TRBJ1-2	13	NA	TRBV5-5	TGTGCCAGCAGCCCAGGGTGGGGGCTATTCTACACCTTC	CASSPGWGLFYTF
NA	TRBJ2-6	16	TRBD1	TRBV7-3	TGTGCCAGCAGCCGGGACAGTAACTCTGGGGCCAACGTCCTGACTTTC	CASSRDSNSGANVLTF
few	TRBJ2-2	17	TRBD2	TRBV12-3/TRBV12-4	TGTGCCAGCAGTTTAAACGAGGGGAGGGGAAACACCGGGGAGCTGTTTTTT	CASSLNEGRGNTGELFF